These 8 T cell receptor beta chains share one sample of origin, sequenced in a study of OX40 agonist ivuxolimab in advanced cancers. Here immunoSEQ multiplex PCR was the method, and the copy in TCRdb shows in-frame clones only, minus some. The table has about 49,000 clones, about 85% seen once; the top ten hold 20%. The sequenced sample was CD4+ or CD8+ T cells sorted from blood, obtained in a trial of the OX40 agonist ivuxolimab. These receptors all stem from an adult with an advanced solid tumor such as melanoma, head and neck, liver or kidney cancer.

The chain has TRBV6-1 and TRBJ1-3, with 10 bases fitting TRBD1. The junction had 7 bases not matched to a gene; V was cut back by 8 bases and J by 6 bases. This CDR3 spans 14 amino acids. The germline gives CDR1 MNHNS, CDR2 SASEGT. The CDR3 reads CASGQTGGVNTIYF. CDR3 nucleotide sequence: TGTGCCAGCGGGCAGACAGGGGGCGTAAACACCATATATTTT.

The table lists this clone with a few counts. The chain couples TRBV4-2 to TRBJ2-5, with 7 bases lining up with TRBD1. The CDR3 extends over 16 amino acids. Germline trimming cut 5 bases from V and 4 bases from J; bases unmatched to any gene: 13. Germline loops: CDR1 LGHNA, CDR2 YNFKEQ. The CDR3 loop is CASSAGGTGAGETQYF. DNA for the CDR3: TGTGCCAGCAGCGCTGGGGGCACAGGGGCCGGAGAGACCCAGTACTTC.

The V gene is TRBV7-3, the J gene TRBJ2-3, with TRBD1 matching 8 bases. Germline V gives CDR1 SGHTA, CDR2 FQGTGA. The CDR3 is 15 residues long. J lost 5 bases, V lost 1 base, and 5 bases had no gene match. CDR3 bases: TGTGCCAGCAGCTTAAAGAGGACAGGGCAAGATACGCAGTATTTT. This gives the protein CASSLKRTGQDTQYF.

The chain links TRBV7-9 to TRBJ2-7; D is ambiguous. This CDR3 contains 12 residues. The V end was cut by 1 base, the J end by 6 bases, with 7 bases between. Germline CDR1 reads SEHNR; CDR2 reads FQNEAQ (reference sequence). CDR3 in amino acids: CASSLDQFEQYF. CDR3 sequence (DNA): TGTGCCAGCAGCTTAGATCAATTCGAGCAGTACTTC.

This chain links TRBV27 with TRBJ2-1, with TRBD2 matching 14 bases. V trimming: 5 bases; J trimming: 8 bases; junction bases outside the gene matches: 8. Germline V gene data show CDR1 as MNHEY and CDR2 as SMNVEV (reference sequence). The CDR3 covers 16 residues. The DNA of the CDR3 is TGTGCCAGCAGTCCTCCGACTAGCGGGGGGGCACATGAGCAGTTCTTC. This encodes CASSPPTSGGAHEQFF.

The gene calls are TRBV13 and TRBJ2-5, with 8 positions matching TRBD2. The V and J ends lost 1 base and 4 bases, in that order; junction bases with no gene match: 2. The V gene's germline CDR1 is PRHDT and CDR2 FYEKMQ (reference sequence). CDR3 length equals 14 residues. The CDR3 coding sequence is TGTGCCAGCAGCTTAGCGGGGGGGCGAGAGACCCAGTACTTC. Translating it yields CASSLAGGRETQYF.

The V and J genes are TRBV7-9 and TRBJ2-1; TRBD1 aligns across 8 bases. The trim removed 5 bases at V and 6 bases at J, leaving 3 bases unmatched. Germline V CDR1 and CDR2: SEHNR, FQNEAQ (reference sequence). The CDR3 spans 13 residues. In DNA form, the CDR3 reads TGTGCCAGCAGCCCTCAGGGGGCCAATGAGCAGTTCTTC. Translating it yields CASSPQGANEQFF.

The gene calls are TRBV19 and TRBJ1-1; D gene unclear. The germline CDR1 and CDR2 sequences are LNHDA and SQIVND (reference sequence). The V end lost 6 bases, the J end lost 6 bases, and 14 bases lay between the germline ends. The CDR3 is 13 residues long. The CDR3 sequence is CASSLTVLAEAFF. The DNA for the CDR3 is TGTGCCAGTAGCCTTACCGTTTTGGCTGAAGCTTTCTTT.